This T cell receptor (beta chain) emerged from a study of kidney transplant recipient with SARS-CoV-2 infection. This clonotype was detected only a few times. A much more abundant neighbour one base away suggests this may be a read error. The CDR3 loop spans 13 amino acids. Germline assignment: CDR1 SGHTA and CDR2 FQGNSA. TCRdb reprocessed the reads with MiXCR, giving one entry per CDR3 protein. Of fewer than 250,000 distinct CDR3 sequences in the sample, under 35% were seen once. The source was a blood sample, collected at baseline and on day 111 from a kidney transplant recipient. The sequence derives from a male patient aged 30 to 40 who had COVID-19 and was a kidney transplant recipient. T cells may partly derive from the graft donor. The rearrangement joins TRBV7-2 to TRBJ2-5; no reliable D call. The DNA matches TRBJ2-7 better at its end, which makes the J call doubtful. In DNA form, the CDR3 reads TGTGCCGGCAGCTTAGTGTCTCCCTACGAGCAGTACTTC. It codes for CAGSLVSPYEQYF.